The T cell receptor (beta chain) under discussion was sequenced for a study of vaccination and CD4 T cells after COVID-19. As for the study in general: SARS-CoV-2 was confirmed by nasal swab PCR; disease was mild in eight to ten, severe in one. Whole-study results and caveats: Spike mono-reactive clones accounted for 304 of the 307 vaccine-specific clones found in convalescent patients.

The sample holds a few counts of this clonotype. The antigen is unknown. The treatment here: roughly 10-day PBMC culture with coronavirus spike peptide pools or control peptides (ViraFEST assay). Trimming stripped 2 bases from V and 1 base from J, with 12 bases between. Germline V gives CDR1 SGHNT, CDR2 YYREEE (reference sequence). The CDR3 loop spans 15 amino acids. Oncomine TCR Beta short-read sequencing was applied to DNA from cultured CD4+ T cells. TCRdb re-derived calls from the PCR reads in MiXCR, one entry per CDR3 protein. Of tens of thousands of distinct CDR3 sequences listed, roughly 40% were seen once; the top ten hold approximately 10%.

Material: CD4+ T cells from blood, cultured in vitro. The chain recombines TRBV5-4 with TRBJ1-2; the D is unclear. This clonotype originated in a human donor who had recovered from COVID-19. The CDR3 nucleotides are TGTGCCAGCAGCTTAATCTCCCGTGGTAACTATGGCTACACCTTC. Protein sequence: CASSLISRGNYGYTF.